Below are 3 T cell receptor beta chains sequenced from a single sample in a study of graft-versus-host responses after intestinal transplantation. These receptors' antigens are unknown. Profiled with immunoSEQ multiplex PCR; TCRdb holds only in-frame clones, not every one. The profile shows over 75,000 clones, around 93% of them singletons. The specimen comprised unstimulated CD8+ T cells sorted from spleen or lymph node cells, sampled before transplant. Receptor source: a human donor who was the organ donor for an intestinal transplant.

This clone showed up just a few times. This sequence joins TRBV13 and TRBJ1-1, with 8 bases fitting TRBD1. The CDR3 totals 13 residues. After removal of 5 bases from V and 11 bases from J, the junction contained 10 bases not matched to a gene. CDR1 PRHDT and CDR2 FYEKMQ come from the germline V gene (reference sequence). The CDR3 is CASSKDRDVRAFF. CDR3 coding DNA: TGTGCCAGCAGCAAGGACAGGGACGTTCGGGCTTTCTTT.

V is TRBV2 and J is TRBJ2-7; a possible D gene is TRBD2 (5 bases). Germline CDR1 and CDR2: SNHLY and FYNNEI. The CDR3 loop spans 12 amino acids. Trimming pared 7 bases from V and 0 bases from J, leaving 7 bases between. In nucleotides, the CDR3 is TGTGCCAGCACGGGGAGCTCCTACGAGCAGTACTTC. This gives the protein CASTGSSYEQYF.

The genes are TRBV2 and TRBJ2-7, with 14 bases identical to TRBD2. CDR1 is SNHLY and CDR2 is FYNNEI in the germline V gene. This CDR3 spans 14 amino acids. The V gene end was trimmed by 6 bases and the J gene end by 10 bases; junction bases not matched to a gene: 8. DNA for the CDR3: TGTGCCAGCAGGGGACTAGCGGGAGATATACTACAGTACTTC. Its protein is CASRGLAGDILQYF.